The 20 T cell receptor beta chains presented below share a single source sample, sequenced in a study of cytotoxic CD8 clonotypes in ibrutinib-treated CLL. TCRdb's table, derived via immunoSEQ multiplex PCR, lists solely in-frame clones and lacks some. Of under 200,000 clones detected, more than 65% appear once; the ten largest clones hold under 2.5%. The material was PBMCs, obtained after 12 months of ibrutinib treatment. The receptors were gathered from a human donor with chronic lymphocytic leukemia.

The chain uses TRBV7-6 and TRBJ1-4; D is undetermined. The CDR3 sequence is 14 residues long. Germline V gene data show CDR1 as SGHVS and CDR2 as FNYEAQ. V was trimmed by 1 base and J by 0 bases, leaving 3 bases between them. CDR3 amino acids: CASSLGATNEKLFF. In nucleotides, the CDR3 is TGTGCCAGCAGCTTAGGAGCAACTAATGAAAAACTGTTTTTT.

The rearrangement uses TRBV7-4 and TRBJ1-2; a weak D match, TRBD1 (5 bases). V lost 5 bases to trimming and J lost 3 bases, with 13 bases between them. In germline, CDR1 is SGHVT, CDR2 SQSDAQ. The CDR3 covers 14 residues. The CDR3 region has the DNA TGTGCCAGCAGCCCGGGGCCGTCGGACTATGGCTACACCTTC. It translates to CASSPGPSDYGYTF.

CDR3 in amino acids: CASSPPGQGKVQPQHF. The CDR3 coding sequence is TGTGCCAGCAGTCCACCTGGACAGGGGAAGGTTCAGCCCCAGCATTTT. The rearrangement links TRBV27 to TRBJ1-5, with TRBD1 matching 9 bases. Germline CDR1 reads MNHEY; CDR2 reads SMNVEV (reference sequence). The CDR3 is made up of 16 amino acids. The ends lost 5 bases at V and 6 bases at J; junction bases unmatched: 11.

Of note for this clone: A read error is likely, as this CDR3 ends without the conserved phenylalanine or tryptophan. The DNA is omitted, as the CDR3 cannot be located on it reliably, and the CDR3 follows TCRdb's listing. The V and J genes are TRBV7-7 and TRBJ1-1; the D call TRBD1 from the table was never checked on the DNA. Counting both end residues, the CDR3 totals 10 amino acids. Per germline, CDR1 SSHAT and CDR2 FNYEAQ (reference sequence). The chain's CDR3 is CASSLASRLR.

The chain couples TRBV9 to TRBJ2-7; D is unresolved. Trimming left V 3 bases short and J 3 bases short, with 10 bases between. This CDR3 comprises 13 residues. Germline-derived CDR1 and CDR2 are SGDLS and YYNGEE. The CDR3 loop is CASSETFDYEQYF. In DNA form, the CDR3 reads TGTGCCAGCAGCGAGACATTTGACTACGAGCAGTACTTC. Combining the CDR3 with reference TRBV9 and TRBJ2-7 gives the whole variable domain DSGVTQTPKHLITATGQRVTLRCSPRSGDLSVYWYQQSLDQGLQFLIQYYNGEERAKGNILERFSAQQFPDLHSELNLSSLELGDSALYFCASSETFDYEQYFGPGTRLTVT.

The chain carries TRBV28 and TRBJ1-3; maybe TRBD1 (5 bases). The germline CDR1 and CDR2 sequences are MDHEN and SYDVKM. V was clipped by 6 bases and J by 0 bases, with 24 bases between them. CDR3 length: 19 amino acids. The CDR3 reads CASSPPGGERPSSGNTIYF. In DNA form, the CDR3 reads TGTGCCAGCAGCCCTCCCGGGGGGGAGCGACCGTCCTCTGGAAACACCATATATTTT.

This chain connects TRBV9 to TRBJ1-1, with D possibly being TRBD1 (5 bases). CDR1 SGDLS and CDR2 YYNGEE come from the germline V gene. V gave up 2 bases and J gave up 5 bases, with 10 bases separating them. The CDR3 has 13 amino acids. In nucleotides, the CDR3 is TGTGCCAGCAGCGTCCAGGGAGGTACTGAAGCTTTCTTT. Protein: CASSVQGGTEAFF. The variable domain in full, with the rest retrieved from reference TRBV9 and TRBJ1-1, is DSGVTQTPKHLITATGQRVTLRCSPRSGDLSVYWYQQSLDQGLQFLIQYYNGEERAKGNILERFSAQQFPDLHSELNLSSLELGDSALYFCASSVQGGTEAFFGQGTRLTVV.

This chain joins TRBV19 and TRBJ1-1; possibly TRBD1 for D (5 bases). This CDR3 is 14 amino acids long. Germline loops: CDR1 LNHDA, CDR2 SQIVND (reference sequence). The V end was cut by 4 bases, the J end by 0 bases, with 9 bases between. In nucleotides, the CDR3 is TGTGCCAGTAGTACGGGACTCTTGAACACTGAAGCTTTCTTT. Protein sequence: CASSTGLLNTEAFF.

The chain uses TRBV10-3 and TRBJ1-4; no reliable D call. With 7 bases removed from V and 7 bases from J, the gap between germline ends came to 13 bases. Per the germline V gene, CDR1 is ENHRY and CDR2 is SYGVKD. This CDR3 region has 13 residues. The CDR3: CAINQDPLEKLFF. CDR3 nucleotides: TGTGCCATCAACCAGGATCCCCTTGAAAAACTGTTTTTT.

The chain is built from TRBV5-1 and TRBJ2-5; D uncertain. V gave up 4 bases and J gave up 5 bases, with 15 bases separating them. Germline V CDR1 and CDR2: SGHRS, YFSETQ. This CDR3 has 14 residues. In DNA form, the CDR3 reads TGCGCCAGCAGCCACGGTAACCAGATGGAGACCCAGTACTTC. Its translation: CASSHGNQMETQYF.

The chain couples TRBV6-5 to TRBJ2-3; TRBD2 aligns across 7 bases. The CDR3 has 15 residues. The J segment lost 0 bases and the V segment lost 6 bases, leaving 6 bases of the junction unmatched. Germline V gene data show CDR1 as MNHEY and CDR2 as SVGAGI. CDR3 sequence reads: CASSLLSGSTDTQYF. The CDR3, as DNA: TGTGCCAGCAGCCTACTTAGCGGGAGCACAGATACGCAGTATTTT.

The J gene is TRBJ2-3, the V gene TRBV10-3; 14 bases are a match to TRBD2. The CDR3 loop spans 16 amino acids. CDR1 and CDR2 (germline): ENHRY, SYGVKD. Trimming at V came to 10 bases and at J to 2 bases, leaving 8 bases not matched to a gene. In DNA form, the CDR3 reads TGTGCCACCCGACTAGCGGGGGGGCGAAACACAGATACGCAGTATTTT. It yields the protein CATRLAGGRNTDTQYF.

The chain couples TRBV5-1 to TRBJ2-7; D uncertain. V was pared by 2 bases and J by 5 bases, with 8 bases between. The CDR3 is made up of 12 amino acids. Germline V lookup: CDR1 SGHRS, CDR2 YFSETQ. This chain's CDR3 is CASSFSKNEQYF. As DNA, the CDR3 is TGCGCCAGCAGCTTTTCCAAAAACGAGCAGTACTTC.

J is TRBJ1-3 and V is TRBV7-9; 7 bases match TRBD1. CDR3 length: 15 amino acids. Germline trimming cut 6 bases from V and 4 bases from J; bases unmatched to any gene: 9. Germline V gene lookup returns CDR1 SEHNR and CDR2 FQNEAQ (reference sequence). The CDR3 is CASRPKDRIGNTIYF. The CDR3 DNA sequence: TGTGCCAGCAGACCCAAGGACAGGATCGGAAACACCATATATTTT. Full variable domain (remainder filled in from reference TRBV7-9 and TRBJ1-3): DTGVSQNPRHKITKRGQNVTFRCDPISEHNRLYWYRQTLGQGPEFLTYFQNEAQLEKSRLLSDRFSAERPKGSFSTLEIQRTEQGDSAMYLCASRPKDRIGNTIYFGEGSWLTVV.

The chain joins TRBV10-3 to TRBJ2-3; TRBD2 agrees at 9 bases. CDR3 length: 17 residues. CDR1 is ENHRY, CDR2 SYGVKD, per germline. V was pared by 8 bases and J by 0 bases, with 12 bases of the junction left unmatched. CDR3 amino acids: CAIGSLAGLTSTDTQYF. The DNA of the CDR3 is TGTGCCATCGGGTCGCTAGCGGGGCTAACTAGCACAGATACGCAGTATTTT.

This clone showed up many times. This chain connects TRBV4-1 to TRBJ1-6; perhaps TRBD1 as D (6 bases). Germline CDR1 MGHRA, CDR2 YSYEKL. Trimming pared 4 bases from V and 3 bases from J, leaving 7 bases between. The CDR3 totals 14 residues. In DNA, the CDR3 is TGCGCCAGCAGCCCGGACAGCTATAATTCACCCCTCCACTTT. This sequence encodes CASSPDSYNSPLHF.

The V gene is TRBV5-6, the J gene TRBJ1-1, with a tentative D call TRBD1 (6 bases). The V gene lost 2 bases and the J gene lost 5 bases, with 16 bases spanning the gap. The CDR3 has 15 residues. Germline CDR1 reads SGHDT; CDR2 reads YYEEEE. The CDR3 DNA follows: TGTGCCAGCAGCTTAGGTATGGGGGCGAGAACTGAAGCTTTCTTT. Amino acid sequence: CASSLGMGARTEAFF.

A single count supports this clone. The chain combines TRBV30 with TRBJ1-4; a possible D gene is TRBD1 (5 bases). This CDR3 is built from 14 residues. Trimming shortened V by 8 bases and J by 2 bases, and 15 bases separated the two germline ends. The germline V gene has CDR1 GTSNPN and CDR2 SVGIG (reference sequence). The CDR3 region has the DNA TGTGCCGTGGGACGGCCTTATACTAATGAAAAACTGTTTTTT. It specifies CAVGRPYTNEKLFF.

The chain employs TRBV7-3 and TRBJ1-1; no firm D call. The germline CDR1 and CDR2 sequences are SGHTA and FQGTGA. Trimming took off 4 bases at V and 0 bases at J, with 12 bases between the two ends. The CDR3 extends over 15 amino acids. For the CDR3, the DNA is TGTGCCAGCAGCTCGAGCCAGAGGATGAACACTGAAGCTTTCTTT. The encoded protein is CASSSSQRMNTEAFF.

This rearrangement joins TRBV7-3 to TRBJ2-7, with 9 bases aligning to TRBD2. The germline gives CDR1 SGHTA, CDR2 FQGTGA. The J segment lost 7 bases and the V segment lost 5 bases, leaving 6 bases of the junction unmatched. This CDR3 is 13 amino acids long. CDR3 nucleotide sequence: TGTGCCAGCAGCCTAGTAGCGGGAGATGAGCAGTACTTC. This translates into CASSLVAGDEQYF.